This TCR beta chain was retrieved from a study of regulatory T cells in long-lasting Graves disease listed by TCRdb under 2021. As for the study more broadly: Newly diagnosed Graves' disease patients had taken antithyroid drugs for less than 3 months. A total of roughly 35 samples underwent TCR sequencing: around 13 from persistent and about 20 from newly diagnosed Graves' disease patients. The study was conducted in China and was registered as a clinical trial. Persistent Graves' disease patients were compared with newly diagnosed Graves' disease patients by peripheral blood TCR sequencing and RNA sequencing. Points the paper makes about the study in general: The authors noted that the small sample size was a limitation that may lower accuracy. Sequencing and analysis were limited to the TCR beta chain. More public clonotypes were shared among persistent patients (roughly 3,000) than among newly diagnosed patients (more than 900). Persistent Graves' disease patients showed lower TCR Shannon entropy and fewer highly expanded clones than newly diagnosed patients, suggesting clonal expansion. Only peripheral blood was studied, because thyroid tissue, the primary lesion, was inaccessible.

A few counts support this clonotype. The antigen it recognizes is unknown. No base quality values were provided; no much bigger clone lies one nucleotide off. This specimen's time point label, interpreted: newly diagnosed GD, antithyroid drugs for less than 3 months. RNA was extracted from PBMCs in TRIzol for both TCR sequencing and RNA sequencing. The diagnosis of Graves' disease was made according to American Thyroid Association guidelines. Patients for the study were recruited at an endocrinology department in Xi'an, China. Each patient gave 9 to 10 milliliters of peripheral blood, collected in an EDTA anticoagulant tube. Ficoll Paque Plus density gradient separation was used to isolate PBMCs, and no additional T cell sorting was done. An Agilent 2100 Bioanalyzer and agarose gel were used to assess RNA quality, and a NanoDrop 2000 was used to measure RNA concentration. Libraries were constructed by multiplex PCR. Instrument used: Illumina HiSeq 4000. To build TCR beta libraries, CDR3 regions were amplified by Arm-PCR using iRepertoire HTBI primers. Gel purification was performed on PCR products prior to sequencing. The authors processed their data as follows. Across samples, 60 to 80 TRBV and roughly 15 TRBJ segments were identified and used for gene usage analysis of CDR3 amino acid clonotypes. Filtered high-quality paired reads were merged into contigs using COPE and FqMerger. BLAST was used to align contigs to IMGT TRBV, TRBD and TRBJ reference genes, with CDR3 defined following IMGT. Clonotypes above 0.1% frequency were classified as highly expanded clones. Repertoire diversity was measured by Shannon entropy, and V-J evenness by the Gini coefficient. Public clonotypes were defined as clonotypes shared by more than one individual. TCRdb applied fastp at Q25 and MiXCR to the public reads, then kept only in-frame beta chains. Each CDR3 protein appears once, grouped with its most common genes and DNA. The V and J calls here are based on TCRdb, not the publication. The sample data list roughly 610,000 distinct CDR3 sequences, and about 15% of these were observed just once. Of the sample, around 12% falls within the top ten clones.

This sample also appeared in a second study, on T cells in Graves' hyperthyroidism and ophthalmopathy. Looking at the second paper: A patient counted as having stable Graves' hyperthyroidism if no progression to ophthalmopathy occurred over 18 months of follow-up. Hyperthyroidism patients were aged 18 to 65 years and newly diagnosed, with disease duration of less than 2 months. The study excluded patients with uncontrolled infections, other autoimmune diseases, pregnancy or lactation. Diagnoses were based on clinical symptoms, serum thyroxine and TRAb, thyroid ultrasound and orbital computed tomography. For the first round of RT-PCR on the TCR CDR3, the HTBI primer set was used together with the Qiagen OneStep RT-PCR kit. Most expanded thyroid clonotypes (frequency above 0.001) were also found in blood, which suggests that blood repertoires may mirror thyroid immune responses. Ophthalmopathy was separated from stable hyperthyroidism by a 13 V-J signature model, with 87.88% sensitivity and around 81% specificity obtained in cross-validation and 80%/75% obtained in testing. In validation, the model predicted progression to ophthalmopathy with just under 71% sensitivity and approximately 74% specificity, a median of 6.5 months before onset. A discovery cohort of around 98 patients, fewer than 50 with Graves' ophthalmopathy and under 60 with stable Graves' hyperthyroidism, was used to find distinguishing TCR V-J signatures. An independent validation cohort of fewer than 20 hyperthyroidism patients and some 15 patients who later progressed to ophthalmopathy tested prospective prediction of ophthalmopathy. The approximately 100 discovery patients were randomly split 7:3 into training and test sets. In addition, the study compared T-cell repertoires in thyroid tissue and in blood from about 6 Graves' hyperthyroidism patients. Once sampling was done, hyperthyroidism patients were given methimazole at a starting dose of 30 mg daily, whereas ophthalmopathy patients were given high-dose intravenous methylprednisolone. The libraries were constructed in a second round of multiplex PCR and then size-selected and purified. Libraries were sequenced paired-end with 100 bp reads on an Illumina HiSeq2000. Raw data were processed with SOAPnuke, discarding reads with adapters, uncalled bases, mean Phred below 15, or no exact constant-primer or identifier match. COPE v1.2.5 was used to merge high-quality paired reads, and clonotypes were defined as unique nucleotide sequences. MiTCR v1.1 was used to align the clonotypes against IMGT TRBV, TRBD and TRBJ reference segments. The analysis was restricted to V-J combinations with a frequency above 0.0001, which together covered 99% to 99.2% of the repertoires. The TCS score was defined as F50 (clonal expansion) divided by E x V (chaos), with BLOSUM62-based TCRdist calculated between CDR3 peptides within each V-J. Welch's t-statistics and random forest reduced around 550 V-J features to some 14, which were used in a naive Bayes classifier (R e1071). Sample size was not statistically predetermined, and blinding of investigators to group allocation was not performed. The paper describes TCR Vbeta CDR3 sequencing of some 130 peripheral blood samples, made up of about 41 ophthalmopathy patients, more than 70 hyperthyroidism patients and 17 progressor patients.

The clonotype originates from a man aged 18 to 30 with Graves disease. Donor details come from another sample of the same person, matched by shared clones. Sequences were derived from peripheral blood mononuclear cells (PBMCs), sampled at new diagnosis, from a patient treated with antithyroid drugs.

At the DNA level, the sequence is TGTGCCAGTACATGGCGGGTCAATCAGCCCCAGCATTTT. Its protein product is CASTWRVNQPQHF. The rearranged segments are TRBV19 and TRBJ1-5; the D gene assignment is ambiguous. The germline V gene (reference sequence) specifies LNHDA as CDR1 and SQIVND as CDR2. Cut back by 7 bases and 3 bases, the V and J ends lie 10 bases apart. The CDR3 spans 13 residues, from the cysteine through the phenylalanine. The only DNA kept is the CDR3, 39 bases in frame from the first base.